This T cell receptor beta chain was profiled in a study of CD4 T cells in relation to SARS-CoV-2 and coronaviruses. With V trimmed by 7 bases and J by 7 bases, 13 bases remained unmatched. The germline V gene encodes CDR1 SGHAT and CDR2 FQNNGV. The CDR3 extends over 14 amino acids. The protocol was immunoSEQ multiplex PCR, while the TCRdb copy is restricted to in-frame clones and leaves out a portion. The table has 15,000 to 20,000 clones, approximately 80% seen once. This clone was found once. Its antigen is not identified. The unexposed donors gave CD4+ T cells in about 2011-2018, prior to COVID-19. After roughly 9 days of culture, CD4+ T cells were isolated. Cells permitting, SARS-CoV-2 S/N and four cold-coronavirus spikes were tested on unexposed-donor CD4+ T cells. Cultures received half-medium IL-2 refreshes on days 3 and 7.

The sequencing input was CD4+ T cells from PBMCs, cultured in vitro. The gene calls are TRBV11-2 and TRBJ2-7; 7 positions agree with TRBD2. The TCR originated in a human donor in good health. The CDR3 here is CASTLRGEEGEQYF. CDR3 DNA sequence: TGTGCCAGCACCCTACGGGGGGAGGAGGGTGAGCAGTACTTC. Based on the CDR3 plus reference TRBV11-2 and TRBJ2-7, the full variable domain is EAGVAQSPRYKIIEKRQSVAFWCNPISGHATLYWYQQILGQGPKLLIQFQNNGVVDDSQLPKDRFSAERLKGVDSTLKIQPAKLEDSAVYLCASTLRGEEGEQYFGPGTRLTVT.